The present TCR beta chain was sequenced within a study of T cell clones after liver transplantation. Background on the study: A pre-transplant mixed lymphocyte reaction with TCRbeta sequencing defined graft-donor-reactive clones followed in post-transplant blood. Three of eight recipients were HCV-positive; others had non-autoimmune, non-viral indications.

Findings and caveats of the study: Graft donor-reactive T cells possibly entered the graft instead of undergoing deletion. A larger donor-reactive than third-party decline suggested partial antigen-specific deletion.

V was cut by 1 base and J by 0 bases, with 15 bases left in between. The CDR3 runs 17 residues. Germline V gene lookup returns CDR1 MDHEN and CDR2 SYDVKM. To note about this clone: Its antigen is unknown.

Only in-frame clones appear in the TCRdb table, and some are missing; sequencing was by immunoSEQ multiplex PCR. The table has 75,000 to 100,000 clones, around four fifths seen once. Material: CD4+ T cells from blood, obtained about 46 months after liver transplant. The source of this sequence is a human patient who received a liver transplant. Some T cells may arise from the graft donor. V usage is TRBV28 and J usage is TRBJ1-1; D is uncertain. Here the CDR3 DNA reads TGTGCCAGCAGTTTATTAGGTTGGCATAACATGAACACTGAAGCTTTCTTT. It specifies CASSLLGWHNMNTEAFF.